This is a list of T cell receptor beta chains from one sample in a study of regulatory T cells in long-lasting Graves disease. MiXCR, applied by TCRdb to the multiplex PCR reads, yields one record per CDR3 protein. Of approximately 400,000 distinct CDR3 sequences listed, roughly 15% were seen once; the top ten hold 7.8%. These records were also assigned to another study, of T cells in Graves' hyperthyroidism and ophthalmopathy.

The input for sequencing was peripheral blood mononuclear cells (PBMCs), taken at new diagnosis, from a patient treated with antithyroid drugs. The source of these receptors is a woman aged 40-49 years with Graves disease. The CDR3 runs from the conserved cysteine through the conserved F or W. D genes are given only for firm matches. Size values are once, few and many counts, or a class for expanded clones, and some rows have none.

clone_size	v_call	cdr3_length	j_call	d_call	cdr3_nt	cdr3_aa
many	TRBV6-5	15	TRBJ1-3	.	TGTGCCAGCAGTAACTCCGGGGGCTCTGGAAACACCATATATTTT	CASSNSGGSGNTIYF
many	TRBV28	15	TRBJ2-7	TRBD1	TGTGCCAGCAGTCCATCCGGACAGGGGGCCTACGAGCAGTACTTC	CASSPSGQGAYEQYF
few	TRBV6-1	15	TRBJ2-1	TRBD2	TGTGCCAGCAATGTAGAGAGCAGCGGGAGAAATGAGCAGTTCTTC	CASNVESSGRNEQFF
many	TRBV27	14	TRBJ1-5	.	TGTGCCAGCAGGGCGGGACTTTTAGGGAAGCCCCAGCATTTT	CASRAGLLGKPQHF
many	TRBV20-1	16	TRBJ2-1	TRBD2	TGCAGTGCCAGTGGACTAGCGGGAGCTCGGTTGCATGAGCAGTTCTTC	CSASGLAGARLHEQFF
many	TRBV2	17	TRBJ1-5	TRBD1	TGTGCCAGCAGTGAAGTCGCGGACAGGGGAATCTCTCAGCCCCAGCATTTT	CASSEVADRGISQPQHF
many	TRBV28	14	TRBJ1-4	TRBD1	TGTGCCAGCAGTTCCGGGACAGTGATCGAAAAACTGTTTTTT	CASSSGTVIEKLFF
.	TRBV20-1	15	TRBJ2-7	TRBD1	TGCAGTGCTAGATCACACAGGGGGCTCGACTACGAGCAGTACTTC	CSARSHRGLDYEQYF
many	TRBV5-1	14	TRBJ2-3	TRBD2	TGTGCCAGCAGCTTGCGGGGGAACACAGATACGCAGTATTTT	CASSLRGNTDTQYF
.	TRBV12-5	14	TRBJ1-2	TRBD1	TGTGCTAGTGGCCCATCAGACAGGGCGTATGGCTACACCTTC	CASGPSDRAYGYTF
.	TRBV27	16	TRBJ1-5	.	TGTGCCAGCAGCTTGGGGGATTACGGGGGCAATCAGCCCCAGCATTTT	CASSLGDYGGNQPQHF
many	TRBV27	16	TRBJ2-1	TRBD2	TGTGCCAGCAGTTTGGAGGGACTAGCGGGAGCGGATGAGCAGTTCTTC	CASSLEGLAGADEQFF
many	TRBV3-1	16	TRBJ2-2	.	TGTGCCAGCAGCCACCCGACTATCTCGAACACCGGGGAGCTGTTTTTT	CASSHPTISNTGELFF
.	TRBV7-2	15	TRBJ2-7	TRBD2	TGTGCCAGCAGCTTATCCCCCCTAGCGGAGTACGAGCAGTACTTC	CASSLSPLAEYEQYF
many	TRBV10-3	13	TRBJ1-1	.	TGTGCCTCCGGGCTGGGGTCGAACACTGAAGCTTTCTTT	CASGLGSNTEAFF
many	TRBV11-1	14	TRBJ2-7	.	TGTGCCAGCAGCCCCGGCCAGATCTATTACGAGCAGTACTTC	CASSPGQIYYEQYF
many	TRBV9	16	TRBJ2-2	TRBD2	TGTGCCAGCAGCGTCCTCGGCGGGAGAATAACCGGGGAGCTGTTTTTT	CASSVLGGRITGELFF
many	TRBV4-2	14	TRBJ2-2	.	TGTGCCAGCAGCCAAGATTCCAGGACCGGGGAGCTGTTTTTT	CASSQDSRTGELFF
many	TRBV30	14	TRBJ2-1	TRBD1	TGTGCCTGGAGTGGCAGGGGGCTCGTCAATGAGCAGTTCTTC	CAWSGRGLVNEQFF
once	TRBV15	15	TRBJ2-7	.	TGTGCCACCAGTGACAGGACTAGGGGCGGCTACGAGCAGTACTTC	CATSDRTRGGYEQYF
many	TRBV2	15	TRBJ1-2	TRBD1	TGTGCCAGCAGTGTCGTCGCCGGGACAGGGAGTGGCTACACCTTC	CASSVVAGTGSGYTF
.	TRBV10-1	14	TRBJ2-7	.	TGCGCCAGCGGGGACCAACTGGGCTCCTACGAGCAGTACTTC	CASGDQLGSYEQYF
.	TRBV7-9	18	TRBJ2-2	TRBD2	TGTGCCAGCAGCCCATACAGGACTAGCAACTCGAACACCGGGGAGCTGTTTTTT	CASSPYRTSNSNTGELFF
many	TRBV28	14	TRBJ1-5	.	TGTGCCAGCAGGCCCCAGGGGTATCATCAGCCCCAGCATTTT	CASRPQGYHQPQHF